This T cell receptor (beta chain) stems from a study of shared clonotypes between healthy human individuals (dated by TCRdb to 2020 to 2021). For the study in its entirety: Three men and a couple of women, aged 18 to 49 years, made up the cohort. For each donor, three plates each were used for CD4 naive and CD4 memory, two plates were used for CD8 naive, and one plate was used for CD8 memory. Leukapheresis yielded between about 0.85 and 10 billion PBMCs per donor. To increase sequencing depth and limit assay-specific biases, different laboratories used diverse techniques to prepare libraries and sequence TCR repertoires. To estimate repertoire size and how much clonotypes are shared between individuals, the study performed deep sequencing of blood TCR repertoires from a few healthy adults.

Healthy HIV-negative adults with no recently reported acute infections or vaccinations were included as donors. All donors were Caucasian adults living in Nashville, Tennessee, USA. Magnetic negative selection was used to enrich CD4+ T cells, after which naive cells were positively selected on CD45RA and the negative fraction became the memory subset. After blood collection by leukapheresis, PBMCs were isolated using Ficoll-Histopaque density gradient centrifugation and then cryopreserved in the vapor phase of liquid nitrogen. Analytical flow cytometry was used to check the purity and quantity of every magnetically sorted T cell population. Genomic DNA was isolated from each sorted fraction and quantified by UV absorbance on a Nanodrop 2000c. Using the deep immunoSEQ assay, multiplex PCR amplified TCR CDR3 regions from genomic DNA. Genomic DNA extracted from each cell subset was distributed evenly over all wells of several immunoSEQ 96-well plates, and each plate served as one replicate. For sorted subsets, roughly 200 ng genomic DNA, equal to about 30,000 T cell genomes, was loaded into each replicate PCR. Purified libraries were measured with a Qubit 3.0 fluorometer, size-checked on a Bioanalyzer 2100, and measured again with the KAPA Library Quantification kit. A separate single-read 150-cycle Illumina NextSeq 550 flow cell was used to sequence each immunoSEQ 96-well plate. On the authors' methods: Because the immunoSEQ output held only junctional sequences and lacked quality scores, the filtering could not match the filtering applied to full-length reads. To assign V/J genes and CDR3, sequences were annotated using PyIR, a Python wrapper for IgBLAST v1.9, with IMGT germline references. Reads were filtered out if the reads had weak V/J assignments (E-value above 1e-6), no CDR3, stop codons, out-of-frame junctions, or ambiguous translated residues. A V3J clonotype was defined by an identical inferred V gene, J gene, and CDR3 amino acid sequence. Percentage overlap between repertoires was computed as shared unique clonotypes divided by the size of the smaller repertoire. Richness of each repertoire was evaluated using RTK rarefaction, the Chao1 estimator, and Recon v2.1 estimates of unobserved clonotypes. OLGA was used to compute generation probabilities for all TCRbeta clonotypes that the gDNA method yielded from a few donors. TCRdb limited this immuneACCESS table to in-frame rearrangements with V and J called. A share of clones is missing; checked studies link under half to unresolved V genes, and the rest is unexplained. V, J and clone size reflect that table, while D and trimming were determined from the DNA. Here the sample has over 700,000 clones; 72% occur a single time. The ten largest account for around 1.8% of the sample.

This clone was seen more than once but under ten times. Its target antigen remains unknown. The sample holds no much larger clone one base away, and base qualities are not on file. The research as a whole found: Compared with non-shared clonotypes, clonotypes shared by all four sorted-subset donors had higher generation probabilities. Estimated clonotype richness was generally larger for naive than for memory subsets. Across several donors, approximately 4.9% of naive CD4, roughly 3.5% of naive CD8, about 2% of memory CD4, and roughly 0.41% of memory CD8 clonotypes were shared. Pairwise subsampling indicated that sequencing depth was expected to affect the degree of clonotype sharing among donors. Rarefaction of sorted-subset datasets indicated incomplete sequencing despite the large sequencing depth. The genetic and exposure-history diversity represented was limited by the small number of donors. Sampling was restricted to blood, and TCR repertoires in tissue are likely to differ from TCR repertoires in blood.

Taken from the germline V gene, the CDR1 and CDR2 loops are SGHRS and YFSETQ. V is cut back by 0 bases and J by 12 bases, with 12 bases in the junction unmatched. The CDR3 runs 15 amino acids, cysteine and phenylalanine included. Only CDR3 DNA remains: 45 bases, in frame from the first base. The TCR sequence derives from a woman in her twenties or thirties in good health. Sample: memory CD4+ T cells sorted from blood. The cell subset or site label, as the study defines it: CD45RA-negative fraction. The chain couples TRBV5-1 to TRBJ2-1; the central 7 bases match TRBD1. The DNA sequence is given as TGCGCCAGCAGCTTGGGTCAGGGGGTTACAATGAGGCAGTTCTTC. It encodes CASSLGQGVTMRQFF.